This T cell receptor beta chain derives from a study of post-analysis software for immune sequencing data. In its sample, this clonotype was seen a few times. Its specificity is not known. Germline values: CDR1 LGHDT, CDR2 YNNKEL (reference sequence). The ends lost 3 bases at V and 2 bases at J; junction bases unmatched: 8. The CDR3 is 16 residues long. Unique molecular identifiers had been added to the TCR beta cDNA libraries. cDNA molecules numbering around 450,000 came from about 0.94 to 9.7 million T cells. TCRdb re-called the PCR reads through MiXCR, storing one row per CDR3 protein. The table has 550,000 to 700,000 distinct CDR3 sequences, roughly two fifths seen once. Whole-study results and caveats: TRBV segments more frequent in patients than in controls numbered roughly 5 and included TRBV5-6, TRBV5-1 and TRBV20-1.

The specimen sequenced was blood. This TCR came from a girl aged 5 to 17 with multiple sclerosis. The rearrangement joins TRBV3-1 to TRBJ1-2, with 8 bases aligning to TRBD1. CDR3 nucleotides: TGTGCCAGCAGCCAGCCTAACAGGGGGTGGAACTATGGCTACACCTTC. Protein: CASSQPNRGWNYGYTF.